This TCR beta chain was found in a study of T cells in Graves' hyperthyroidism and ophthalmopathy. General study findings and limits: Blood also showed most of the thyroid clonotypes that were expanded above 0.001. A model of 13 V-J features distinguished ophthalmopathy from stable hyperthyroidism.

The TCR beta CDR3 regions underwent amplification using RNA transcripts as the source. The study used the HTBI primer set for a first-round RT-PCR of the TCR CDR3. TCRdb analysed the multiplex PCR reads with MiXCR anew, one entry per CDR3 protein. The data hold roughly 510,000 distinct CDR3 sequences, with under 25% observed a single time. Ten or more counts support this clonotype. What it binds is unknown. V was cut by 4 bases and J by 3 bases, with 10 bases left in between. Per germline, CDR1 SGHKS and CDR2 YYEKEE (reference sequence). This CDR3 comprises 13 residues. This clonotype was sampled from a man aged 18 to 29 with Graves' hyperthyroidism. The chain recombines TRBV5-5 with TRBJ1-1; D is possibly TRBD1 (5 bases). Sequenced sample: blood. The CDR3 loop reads CASSPREYTEAFF. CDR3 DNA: TGTGCCAGCAGCCCCAGGGAGTACACTGAAGCTTTCTTT.